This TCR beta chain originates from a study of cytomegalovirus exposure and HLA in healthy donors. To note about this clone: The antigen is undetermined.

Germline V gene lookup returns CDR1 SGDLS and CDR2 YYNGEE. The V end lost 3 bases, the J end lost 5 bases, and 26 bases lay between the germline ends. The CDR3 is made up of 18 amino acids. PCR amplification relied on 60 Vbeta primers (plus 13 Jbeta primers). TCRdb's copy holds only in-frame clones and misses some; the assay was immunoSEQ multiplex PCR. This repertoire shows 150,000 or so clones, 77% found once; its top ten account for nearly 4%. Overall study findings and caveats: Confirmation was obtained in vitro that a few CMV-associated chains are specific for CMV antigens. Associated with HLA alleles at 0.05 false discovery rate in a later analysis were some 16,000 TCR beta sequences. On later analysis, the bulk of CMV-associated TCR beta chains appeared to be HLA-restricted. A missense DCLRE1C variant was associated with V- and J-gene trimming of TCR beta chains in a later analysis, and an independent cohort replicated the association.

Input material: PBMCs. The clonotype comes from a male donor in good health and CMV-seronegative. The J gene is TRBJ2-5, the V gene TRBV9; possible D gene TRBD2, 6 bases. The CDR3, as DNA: TGTGCCAGCAGCGCCCAGCCCGGGGTTCCGTCGGGGAGGGAGACCCAGTACTTC. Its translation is CASSAQPGVPSGRETQYF.